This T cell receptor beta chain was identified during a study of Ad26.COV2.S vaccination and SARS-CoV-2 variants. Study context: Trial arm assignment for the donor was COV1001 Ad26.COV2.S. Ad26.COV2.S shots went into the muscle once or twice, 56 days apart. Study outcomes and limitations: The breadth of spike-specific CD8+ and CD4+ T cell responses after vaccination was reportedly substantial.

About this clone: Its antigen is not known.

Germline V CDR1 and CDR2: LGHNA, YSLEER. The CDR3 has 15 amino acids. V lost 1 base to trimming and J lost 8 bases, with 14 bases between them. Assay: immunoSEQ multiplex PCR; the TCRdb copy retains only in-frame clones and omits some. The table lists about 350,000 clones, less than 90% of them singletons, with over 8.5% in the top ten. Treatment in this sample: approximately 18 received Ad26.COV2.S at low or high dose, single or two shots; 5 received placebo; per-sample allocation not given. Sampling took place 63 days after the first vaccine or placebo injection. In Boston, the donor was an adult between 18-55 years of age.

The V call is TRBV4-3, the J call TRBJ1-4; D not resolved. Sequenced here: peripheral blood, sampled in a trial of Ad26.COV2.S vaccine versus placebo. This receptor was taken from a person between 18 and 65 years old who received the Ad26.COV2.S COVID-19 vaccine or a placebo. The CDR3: CASSQGLASGEKLFF. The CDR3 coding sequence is TGCGCCAGCAGCCAAGGTCTGGCATCGGGCGAAAAACTGTTTTTT.